The clone carrying this TCR beta chain was seen a handful of times. The antigen is unknown. A much larger clone differs by one base, so this may be a read error. This entry is derived from a study of T cells in Graves' hyperthyroidism and ophthalmopathy. The CDR3 extends over 13 amino acids. Germline CDR1 reads SGHTA; CDR2 reads FQGNSA. V gave up 6 bases and J gave up 3 bases; unmatched junction bases: 3. General study points: Model predictions of ophthalmopathy came a median 6.5 months before onset. Also found in blood were most expanded thyroid clonotypes above 0.001.

An absence of ophthalmopathy progression within 18 months meant stable Graves' hyperthyroidism. Together with thyroid ultrasound, orbital computed tomography, serum thyroxine and TRAb, clinical symptoms were used for diagnoses. TCR beta CDR3 region amplification was performed from RNA transcripts. First-round RT-PCR targeting the TCR CDR3 was performed with the HTBI primer set. One entry per CDR3 protein results from TCRdb running MiXCR on the multiplex PCR reads. The data hold roughly 700,000 distinct CDR3 sequences, with about 18% observed a single time. Sequencing was performed on blood. The sequence derives from a man in his fifties with Graves' hyperthyroidism. The chain has TRBV7-2 and TRBJ1-1, with TRBD1 matching over 8 bases. Here the CDR3 reads CASRSQGDTEAFF. Here the CDR3 DNA reads TGTGCCAGCAGATCACAGGGGGACACTGAAGCTTTCTTT.